This T cell receptor (beta chain) was retrieved from a study of cytomegalovirus exposure and HLA in healthy donors. The PCR employed 60 Vbeta primers together with 13 Jbeta primers. Repertoires were generated with immunoSEQ multiplex PCR, while TCRdb's copy carries only in-frame clones and drops some. The table lists roughly 110,000 clones, around 82% of them singletons. Germline values: CDR1 KGHSH, CDR2 LQKENI. This CDR3 contains 14 residues. With V trimmed by 3 bases and J by 5 bases, 2 bases remained unmatched. The gene calls are TRBV18 and TRBJ2-1, with 9 bases identical to TRBD2. This TCR came from a woman aged 25 to 39 in good health and CMV-seropositive. The sequenced material came from PBMCs. The CDR3, as DNA: TGTGCCAGCTCACCCGGGACTAGCAACAATGAGCAGTTCTTC. Its protein is CASSPGTSNNEQFF. Looking up the rest from reference TRBV18 and TRBJ2-1 gives the full variable domain: NAGVMQNPRHLVRRRGQEARLRCSPMKGHSHVYWYRQLPEEGLKFMVYLQKENIIDESGMPKERFSAEFPKEGPSILRIQQVVRGDSAAYFCASSPGTSNNEQFFGPGTRLTVL.